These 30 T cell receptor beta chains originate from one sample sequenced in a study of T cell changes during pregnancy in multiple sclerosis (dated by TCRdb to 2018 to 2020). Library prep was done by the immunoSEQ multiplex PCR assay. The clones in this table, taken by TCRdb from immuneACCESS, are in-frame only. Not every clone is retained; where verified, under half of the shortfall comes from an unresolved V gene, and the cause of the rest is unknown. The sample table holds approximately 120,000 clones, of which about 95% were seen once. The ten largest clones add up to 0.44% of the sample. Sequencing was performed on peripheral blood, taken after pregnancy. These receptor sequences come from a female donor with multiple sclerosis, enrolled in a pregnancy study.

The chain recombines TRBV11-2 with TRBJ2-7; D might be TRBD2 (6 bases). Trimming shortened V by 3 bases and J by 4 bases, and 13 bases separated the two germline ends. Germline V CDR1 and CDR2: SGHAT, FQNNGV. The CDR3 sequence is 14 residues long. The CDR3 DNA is TGTGCCAGCAGCTTGAGGGGAGGAGGGTACGAGCAGTACTTC. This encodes CASSLRGGGYEQYF.

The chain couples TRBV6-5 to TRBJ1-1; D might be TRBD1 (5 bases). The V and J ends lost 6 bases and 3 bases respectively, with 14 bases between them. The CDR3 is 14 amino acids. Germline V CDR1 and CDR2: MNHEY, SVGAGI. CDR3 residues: CASRPPLGDTEAFF. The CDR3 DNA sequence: TGTGCCAGCAGGCCCCCATTAGGGGACACTGAAGCTTTCTTT.

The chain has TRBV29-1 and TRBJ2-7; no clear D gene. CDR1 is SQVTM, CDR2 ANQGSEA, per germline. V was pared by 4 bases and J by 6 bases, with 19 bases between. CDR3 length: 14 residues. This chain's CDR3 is CSVGHVAGGGEQYF. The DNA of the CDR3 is TGCAGCGTTGGACACGTTGCTGGTGGTGGCGAGCAGTACTTC.

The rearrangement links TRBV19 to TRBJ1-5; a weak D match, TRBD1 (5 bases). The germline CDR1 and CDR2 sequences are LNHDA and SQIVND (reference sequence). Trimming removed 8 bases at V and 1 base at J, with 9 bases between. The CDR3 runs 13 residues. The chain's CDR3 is CASGHFSNQPQHF. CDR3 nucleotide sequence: TGTGCCAGTGGACACTTCAGCAATCAGCCCCAGCATTTT.

The CDR3 DNA reads TGTGCCACCAGCCCGCAAAGGGGCACCGGGGAGCTGTTTTTT. It encodes CATSPQRGTGELFF. The V and J genes are TRBV15 and TRBJ2-2, with D maybe TRBD1 (5 bases). Germline assignment: CDR1 LNHNV and CDR2 YYDKDF (reference sequence). V lost 5 bases and J 4 bases, leaving 11 bases between the germline ends. The CDR3 totals 14 residues.

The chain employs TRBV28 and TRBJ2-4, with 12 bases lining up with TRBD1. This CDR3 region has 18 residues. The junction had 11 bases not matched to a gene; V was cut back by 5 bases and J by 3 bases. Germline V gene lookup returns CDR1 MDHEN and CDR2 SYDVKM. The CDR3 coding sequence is TGTGCCAGCAGTGCGGGACAGGGGGCAAGGTCGGTCAAAAACATTCAGTACTTC. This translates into CASSAGQGARSVKNIQYF.

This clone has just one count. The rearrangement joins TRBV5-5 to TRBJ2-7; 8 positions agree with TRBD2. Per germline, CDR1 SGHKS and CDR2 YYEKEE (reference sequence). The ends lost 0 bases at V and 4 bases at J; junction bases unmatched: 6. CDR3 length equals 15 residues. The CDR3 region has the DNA TGTGCCAGCAGCTTGGAGTCCAGCGGGAGATACGAGCAGTACTTC. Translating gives CASSLESSGRYEQYF.

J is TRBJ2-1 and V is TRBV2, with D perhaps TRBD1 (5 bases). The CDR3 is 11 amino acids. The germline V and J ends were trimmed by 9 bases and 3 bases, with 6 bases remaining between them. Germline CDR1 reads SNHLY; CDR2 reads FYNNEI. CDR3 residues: CARRGYNEQFF. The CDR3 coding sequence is TGTGCCAGAAGGGGCTACAATGAGCAGTTCTTC.

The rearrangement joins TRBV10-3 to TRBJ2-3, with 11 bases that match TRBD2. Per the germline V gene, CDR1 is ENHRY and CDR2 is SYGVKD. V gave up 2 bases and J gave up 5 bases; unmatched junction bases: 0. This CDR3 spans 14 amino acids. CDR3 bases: TGTGCCATCAGTGAGACTAGCGGGAGAGATACGCAGTATTTT. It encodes CAISETSGRDTQYF.

For the CDR3, the DNA is TGTGCCAGCAGTTATTTCGGCAGGGTGAACACTGAAGCTTTCTTT. This encodes CASSYFGRVNTEAFF. The rearrangement uses TRBV6-5 and TRBJ1-1, with D tentatively TRBD1 (5 bases). The CDR3 has 15 amino acids. CDR1 MNHEY and CDR2 SVGAGI come from the germline V gene. Trimming cost V 3 bases and J 0 bases, with 11 bases left between them.

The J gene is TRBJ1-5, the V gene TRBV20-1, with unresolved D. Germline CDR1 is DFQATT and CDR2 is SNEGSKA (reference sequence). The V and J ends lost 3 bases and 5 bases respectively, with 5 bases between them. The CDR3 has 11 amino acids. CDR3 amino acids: CSARSDQPQHF. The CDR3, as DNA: TGCAGTGCTAGGTCGGATCAGCCCCAGCATTTT.

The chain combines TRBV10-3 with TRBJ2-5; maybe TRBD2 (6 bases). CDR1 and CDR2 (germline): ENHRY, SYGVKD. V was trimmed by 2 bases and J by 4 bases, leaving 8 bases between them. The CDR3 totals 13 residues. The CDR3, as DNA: TGTGCCATCAGTGAGCTAGCGATAGAGACCCAGTACTTC. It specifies CAISELAIETQYF.

As DNA, the CDR3 is TGCGCCAGCAGCTTGCTAGCGGGAGGGTTATCCTACAATGAGCAGTTCTTC. This codes for CASSLLAGGLSYNEQFF. The gene calls are TRBV5-1 and TRBJ2-1; the match to TRBD2 covers 12 bases. V lost 1 base and J lost 1; bases outside the gene matches: 3. CDR1 SGHRS and CDR2 YFSETQ come from the germline V gene. The CDR3 extends over 17 amino acids. Variable domain in full (rest from reference TRBV5-1 and TRBJ2-1): KAGVTQTPRYLIKTRGQQVTLSCSPISGHRSVSWYQQTPGQGLQFLFEYFSETQRNKGNFPGRFSGRQFSNSRSEMNVSTLELGDSALYLCASSLLAGGLSYNEQFFGPGTRLTVL.

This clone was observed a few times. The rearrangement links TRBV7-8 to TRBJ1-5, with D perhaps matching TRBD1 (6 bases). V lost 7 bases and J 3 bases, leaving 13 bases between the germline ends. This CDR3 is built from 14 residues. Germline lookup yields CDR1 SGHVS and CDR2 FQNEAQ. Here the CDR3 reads CASNSGTINQPQHF. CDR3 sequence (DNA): TGTGCCAGCAACTCCGGGACAATCAATCAGCCCCAGCATTTT.

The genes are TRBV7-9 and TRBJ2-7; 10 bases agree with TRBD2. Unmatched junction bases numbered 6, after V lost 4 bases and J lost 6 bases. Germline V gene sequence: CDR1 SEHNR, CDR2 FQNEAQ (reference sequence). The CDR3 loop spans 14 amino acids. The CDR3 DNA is TGTGCCAGCAGCTCTAGCGGGAGTGCGCGCGAGCAGTACTTC. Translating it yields CASSSSGSAREQYF.

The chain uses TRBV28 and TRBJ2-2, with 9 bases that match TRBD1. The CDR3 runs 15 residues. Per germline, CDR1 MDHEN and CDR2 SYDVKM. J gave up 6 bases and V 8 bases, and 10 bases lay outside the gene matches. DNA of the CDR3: TGTGCCAGCGGAACAGGGGGCATGTTTGCCGGGGAGCTGTTTTTT. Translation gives CASGTGGMFAGELFF.

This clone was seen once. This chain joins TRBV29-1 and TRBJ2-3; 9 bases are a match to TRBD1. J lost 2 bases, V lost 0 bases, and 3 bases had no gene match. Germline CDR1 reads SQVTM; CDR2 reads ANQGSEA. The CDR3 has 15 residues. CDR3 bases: TGCAGCGTTGAAGAGGGACAGGGTATCACAGATACGCAGTATTTT. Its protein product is CSVEEGQGITDTQYF.

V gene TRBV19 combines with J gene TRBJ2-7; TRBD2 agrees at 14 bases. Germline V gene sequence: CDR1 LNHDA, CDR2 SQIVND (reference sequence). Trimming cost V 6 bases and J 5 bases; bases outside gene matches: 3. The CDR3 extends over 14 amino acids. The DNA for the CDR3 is TGTGCCAGTAGGGGACTAGCGGGAGAACACGAGCAGTACTTC. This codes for CASRGLAGEHEQYF.

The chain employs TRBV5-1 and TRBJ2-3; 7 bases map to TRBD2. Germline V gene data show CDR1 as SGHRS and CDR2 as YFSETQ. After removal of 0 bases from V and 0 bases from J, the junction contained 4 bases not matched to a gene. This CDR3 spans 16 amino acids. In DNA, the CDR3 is TGCGCCAGCAGCTTGGCCGTCGGGGGGAGCACAGATACGCAGTATTTT. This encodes CASSLAVGGSTDTQYF.

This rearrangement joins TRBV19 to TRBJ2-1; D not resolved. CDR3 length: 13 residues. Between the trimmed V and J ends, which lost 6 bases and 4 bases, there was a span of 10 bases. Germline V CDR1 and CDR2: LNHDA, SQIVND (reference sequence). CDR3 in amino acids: CASSLRSYNEQFF. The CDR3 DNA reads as TGTGCCAGTAGCCTCCGCAGTTACAATGAGCAGTTCTTC.

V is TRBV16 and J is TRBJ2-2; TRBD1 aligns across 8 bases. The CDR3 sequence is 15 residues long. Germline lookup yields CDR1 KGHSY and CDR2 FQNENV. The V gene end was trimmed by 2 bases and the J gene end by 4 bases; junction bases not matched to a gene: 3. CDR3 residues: CASSQRTGTTGELFF. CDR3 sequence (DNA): TGTGCCAGCAGCCAACGGACAGGGACCACCGGGGAGCTGTTTTTT. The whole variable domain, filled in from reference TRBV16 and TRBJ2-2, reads GEEVAQTPKHLVRGEGQKAKLYCAPIKGHSYVFWYQQVLKNEFKFLISFQNENVFDETGMPKERFSAKCLPNSPCSLEIQATKLEDSAVYFCASSQRTGTTGELFFGEGSRLTVL.

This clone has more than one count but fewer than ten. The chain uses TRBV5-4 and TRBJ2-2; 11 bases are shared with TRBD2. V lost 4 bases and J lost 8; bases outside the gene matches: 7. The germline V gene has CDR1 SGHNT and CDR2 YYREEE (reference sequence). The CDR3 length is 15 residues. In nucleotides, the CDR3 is TGTGCCAGCAGCATAACTAGCGGGAGAGGAGGGGAGCTGTTTTTT. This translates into CASSITSGRGGELFF.

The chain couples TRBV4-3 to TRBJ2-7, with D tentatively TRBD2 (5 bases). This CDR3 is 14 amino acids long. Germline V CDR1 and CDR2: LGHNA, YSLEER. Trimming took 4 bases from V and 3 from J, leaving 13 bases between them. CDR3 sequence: CASSPGLDFYEQYF. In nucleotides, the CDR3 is TGCGCCAGCAGCCCTGGTTTGGACTTCTACGAGCAGTACTTC.

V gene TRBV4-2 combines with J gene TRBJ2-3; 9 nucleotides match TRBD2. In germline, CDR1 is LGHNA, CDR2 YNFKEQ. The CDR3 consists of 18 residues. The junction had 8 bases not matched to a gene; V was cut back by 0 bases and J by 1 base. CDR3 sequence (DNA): TGTGCCAGCAGCCAAGAGGGGACTAGCTTGAGGGGCACAGATACGCAGTATTTT. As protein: CASSQEGTSLRGTDTQYF.

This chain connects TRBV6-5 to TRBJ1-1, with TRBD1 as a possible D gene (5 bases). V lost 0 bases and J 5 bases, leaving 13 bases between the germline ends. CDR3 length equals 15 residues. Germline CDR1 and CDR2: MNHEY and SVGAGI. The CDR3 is CASSYSGGGGTEAFF. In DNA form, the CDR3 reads TGTGCCAGCAGTTACTCGGGTGGGGGAGGGACTGAAGCTTTCTTT.

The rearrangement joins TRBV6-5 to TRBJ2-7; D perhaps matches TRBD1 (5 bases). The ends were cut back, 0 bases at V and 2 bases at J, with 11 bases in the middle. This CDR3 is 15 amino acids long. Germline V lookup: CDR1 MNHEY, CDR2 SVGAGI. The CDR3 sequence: CASSYSLDTAYEQYF. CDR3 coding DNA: TGTGCCAGCAGTTACTCGTTGGACACAGCCTACGAGCAGTACTTC.

CDR3 DNA sequence: TGTGCCACAAAGGGGGTTGACTACGAGCAGTACTTC. Its translation is CATKGVDYEQYF. The chain has TRBV19 and TRBJ2-7; possibly TRBD1 for D (6 bases). The V gene's germline CDR1 is LNHDA and CDR2 SQIVND (reference sequence). V was clipped by 10 bases and J by 3 bases, with 13 bases between them. The CDR3 runs 12 residues.

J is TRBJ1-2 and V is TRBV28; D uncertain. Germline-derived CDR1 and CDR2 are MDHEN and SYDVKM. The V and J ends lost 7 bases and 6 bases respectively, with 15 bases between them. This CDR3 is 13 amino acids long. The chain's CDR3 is CASTTPRGDGYTF. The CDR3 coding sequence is TGTGCCAGCACCACTCCGCGCGGGGATGGCTACACCTTC.

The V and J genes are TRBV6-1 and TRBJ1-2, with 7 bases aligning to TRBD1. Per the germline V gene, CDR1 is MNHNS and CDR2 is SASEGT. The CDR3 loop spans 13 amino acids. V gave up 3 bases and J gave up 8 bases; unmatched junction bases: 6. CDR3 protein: CASSERGLGGYTF. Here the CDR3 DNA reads TGTGCCAGCAGTGAGAGGGGGCTGGGGGGCTACACCTTC.

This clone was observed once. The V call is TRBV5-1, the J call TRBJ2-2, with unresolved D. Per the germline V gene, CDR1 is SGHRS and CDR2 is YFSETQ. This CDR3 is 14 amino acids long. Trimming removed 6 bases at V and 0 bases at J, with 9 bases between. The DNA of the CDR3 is TGCGCCAGCACGGTTACAGCGAACACCGGGGAGCTGTTTTTT. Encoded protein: CASTVTANTGELFF.